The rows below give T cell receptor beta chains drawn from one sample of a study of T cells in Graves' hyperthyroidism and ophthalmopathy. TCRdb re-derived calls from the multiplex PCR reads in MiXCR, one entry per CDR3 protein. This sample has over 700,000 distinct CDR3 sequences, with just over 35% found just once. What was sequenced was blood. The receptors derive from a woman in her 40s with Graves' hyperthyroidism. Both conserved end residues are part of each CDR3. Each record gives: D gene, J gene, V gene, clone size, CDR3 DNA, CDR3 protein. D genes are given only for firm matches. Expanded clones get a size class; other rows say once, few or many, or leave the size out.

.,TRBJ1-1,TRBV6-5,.,TGTGCCAGCAGGCTCATGGGGCTCCCGTACACTGAAGCTTTCTTT,CASRLMGLPYTEAFF
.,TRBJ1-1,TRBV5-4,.,TGTGCCAGCAGCGTTCGGGACACTGAAGCTTTCTTT,CASSVRDTEAFF
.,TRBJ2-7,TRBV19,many,TGTGCCAGTAGTACCCCGTGGGGGACCTCCTACGAGCAGTACTTC,CASSTPWGTSYEQYF
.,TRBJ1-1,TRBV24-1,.,TGTGCCACCAGTGATACAGACACTGAAGCTTTCTTT,CATSDTDTEAFF
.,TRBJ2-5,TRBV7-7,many,TGTGCTAGCAGCCGACTTGTGGGGGCCCAAGAGACCCAGTACTTC,CASSRLVGAQETQYF
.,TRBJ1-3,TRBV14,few,TGTGCCAGCAGCCGCAGAAATCCAGGAGGCTCTGGAAACACCATATATTTT,CASSRRNPGGSGNTIYF
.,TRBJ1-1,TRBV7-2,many,TGTGCCAGCAGCTGGAACTTGAACACTGAAGCTTTCTTT,CASSWNLNTEAFF
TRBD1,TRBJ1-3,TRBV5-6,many,TGTGCCAGCAGCAACAGGGGACTTGGAAACACCATATATTTT,CASSNRGLGNTIYF
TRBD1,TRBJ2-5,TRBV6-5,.,TGTGCCAGCAGTTATTACCCGGGACAGGGTCAAGAGACCCAGTACTTC,CASSYYPGQGQETQYF
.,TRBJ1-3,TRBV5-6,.,TGTGCCAGCAGTTTGGGGGTCCTCTCTGGAAACACCATATATTTT,CASSLGVLSGNTIYF
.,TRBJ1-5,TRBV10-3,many,TGTGCCATCAGTGAAAGTCAGTTAAGGGTAGATAGCAATCAGCCCCAGCATTTT,CAISESQLRVDSNQPQHF
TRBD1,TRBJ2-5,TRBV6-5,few,TGTGCCAGCAGTTACCAGGGGGCCCCCTTTCAAGAGACCCAGTACTTC,CASSYQGAPFQETQYF
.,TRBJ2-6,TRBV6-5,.,TGTGCCAGCAGTTGGACGACAGGAACCTTTTCCTCTGGGGCCAACGTCCTGACTTTC,CASSWTTGTFSSGANVLTF
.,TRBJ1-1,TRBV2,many,TGTGCCAGCAGTTCGATTACTCCGAACACTGAAGCTTTCTTT,CASSSITPNTEAFF
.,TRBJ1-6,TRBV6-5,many,TGTGCCAGCAGTTACTACGCCGATTCACCCCTCCACTTT,CASSYYADSPLHF
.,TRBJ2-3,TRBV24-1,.,TGTGCCAGCAGTTCCCAGCGGTACGCAGATACGCAGTATTTT,CASSSQRYADTQYF
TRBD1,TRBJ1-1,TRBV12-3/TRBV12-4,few,TGTGCCAGCAGGGACGGGACAGTCGGAGCGTACACTGAAGCTTTCTTT,CASRDGTVGAYTEAFF
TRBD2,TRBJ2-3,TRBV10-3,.,TGTGCCATCAGTGAGTCGTTCGGAGCGGGGGTAGTCGATACGCAGTATTTT,CAISESFGAGVVDTQYF
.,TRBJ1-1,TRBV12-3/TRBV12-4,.,TGTGCCAGCAGTTTAGCCGGGGGCCACACTGAAGCTTTCTTT,CASSLAGGHTEAFF
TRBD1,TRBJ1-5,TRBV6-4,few,TGTGCCAGCAGTTACGCCAGACAGGGGTGGAATCAGCCCCAGCATTTT,CASSYARQGWNQPQHF
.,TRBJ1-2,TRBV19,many,TGTGCCAGTAGTCAAGATGACTATGGCTACACCTTC,CASSQDDYGYTF
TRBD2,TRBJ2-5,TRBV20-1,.,TGCAGTGCTATGGGGCTAGCGGGAGTCGCAGAGACCCAGTACTTC,CSAMGLAGVAETQYF
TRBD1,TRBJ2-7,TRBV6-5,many,TGTGCCAGCAGTTACTCGAGGGACAGCTCCTACGAGCAGTACTTC,CASSYSRDSSYEQYF
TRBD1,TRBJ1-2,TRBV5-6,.,TGTGCCAGCAGTTATATATGGACAGGGGGCGATGGCTACACCTTC,CASSYIWTGGDGYTF
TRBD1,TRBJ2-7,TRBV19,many,TGTGCCAGTAGTCTAAACCAAGGGACAGCCTACGAGCAGTACTTC,CASSLNQGTAYEQYF
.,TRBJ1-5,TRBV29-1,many,TGCAGCGTTCGGACAGCTAATAGCAATCAGCCCCAGCATTTT,CSVRTANSNQPQHF
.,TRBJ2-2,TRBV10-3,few,TGTGCCATCAGAGGGGAGGCCGAAACCGGGGAGCTGTTTTTT,CAIRGEAETGELFF
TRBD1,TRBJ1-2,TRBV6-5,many,TGTGCCAGCGGGACAGACTATGGCTACACCTTC,CASGTDYGYTF
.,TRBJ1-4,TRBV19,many,TGTGCCAGTAGTGCCGGACGGGAGAATGAAAAACTGTTTTTT,CASSAGRENEKLFF
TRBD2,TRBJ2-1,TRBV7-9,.,TGTGCCAGCAGCCCCTTTCGGGGGGGCGTCAATGAGCAGTTCTTC,CASSPFRGGVNEQFF
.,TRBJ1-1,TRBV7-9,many,TGTGCCAGCAGCGCGCACAGGGAGGGAGCTGAAGCTTTCTTT,CASSAHREGAEAFF
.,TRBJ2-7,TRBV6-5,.,TGTGCCAGCAGTCCGGGGCCCTTCATAAGCTCCTACGAGCAGTACTTC,CASSPGPFISSYEQYF
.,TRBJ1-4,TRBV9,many,TGTGCCAGCGCGGAGGCCACAACTAATGAAAAACTGTTTTTT,CASAEATTNEKLFF